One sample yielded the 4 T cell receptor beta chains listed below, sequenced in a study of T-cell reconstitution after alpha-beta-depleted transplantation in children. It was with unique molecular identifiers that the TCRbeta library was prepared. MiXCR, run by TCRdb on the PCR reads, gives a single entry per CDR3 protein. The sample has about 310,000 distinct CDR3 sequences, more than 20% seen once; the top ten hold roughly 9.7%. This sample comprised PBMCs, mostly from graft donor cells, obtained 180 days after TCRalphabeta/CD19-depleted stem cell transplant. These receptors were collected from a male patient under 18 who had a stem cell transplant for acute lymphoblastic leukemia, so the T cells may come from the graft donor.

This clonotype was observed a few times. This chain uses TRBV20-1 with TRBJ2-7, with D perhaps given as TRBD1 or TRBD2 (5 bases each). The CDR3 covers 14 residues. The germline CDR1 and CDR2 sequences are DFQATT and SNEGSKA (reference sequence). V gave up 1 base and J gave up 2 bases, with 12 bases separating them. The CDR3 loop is CSARAPEGTYEQYF. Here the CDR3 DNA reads TGCAGTGCTAGAGCACCCGAGGGGACCTACGAGCAGTACTTC.

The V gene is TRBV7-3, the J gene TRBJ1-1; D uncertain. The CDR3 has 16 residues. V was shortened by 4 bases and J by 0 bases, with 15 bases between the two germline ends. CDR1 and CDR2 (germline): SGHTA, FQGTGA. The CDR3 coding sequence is TGTGCCAGCAGCTCTAAGCTACAGTATTTGAACACTGAAGCTTTCTTT. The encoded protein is CASSSKLQYLNTEAFF.

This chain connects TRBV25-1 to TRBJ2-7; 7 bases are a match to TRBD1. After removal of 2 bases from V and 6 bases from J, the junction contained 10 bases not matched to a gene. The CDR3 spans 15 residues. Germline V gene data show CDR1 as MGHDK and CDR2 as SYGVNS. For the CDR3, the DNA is TGTGCCAGCAGTGAAACGCGGAGACAGGGCCTCGAGCAGTACTTC. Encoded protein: CASSETRRQGLEQYF.

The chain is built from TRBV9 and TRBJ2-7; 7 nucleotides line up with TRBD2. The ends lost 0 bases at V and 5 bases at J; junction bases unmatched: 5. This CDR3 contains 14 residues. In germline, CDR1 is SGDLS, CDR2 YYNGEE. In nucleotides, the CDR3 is TGTGCCAGCAGCGTAGGTGAGACTAGCAACGAGCAGTACTTC. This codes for CASSVGETSNEQYF.